These T cell receptor beta chains were read from a single sample in a study of blood T cell repertoires in COVID-19. Sequenced by immunoSEQ multiplex PCR; TCRdb stores in-frame clones only, minus some. Altogether roughly 220,000 clones are present, about 85% being singletons, with the ten largest covering 15% to 20%. What was sequenced was peripheral blood. The receptor source for this set is a man in his thirties or forties with active or convalescent COVID-19. The CDR3 runs from the conserved cysteine through the conserved F or W. Fields, in order: clone size, V gene, J gene, CDR3 protein. Expanded clones are given a class, and other clones once, few, many or no size at all.

abundance: few; v_gene: TRBV29-1; j_gene: TRBJ1-3; CDR3aa: CSVTPGQEYFSGNTIYF
abundance: .; v_gene: TRBV10-2; j_gene: TRBJ1-1; CDR3aa: CASTLTGEVTEAFF
abundance: .; v_gene: TRBV29-1; j_gene: TRBJ1-2; CDR3aa: CSGLTGQLGYTF
abundance: .; v_gene: TRBV20-1; j_gene: TRBJ1-5; CDR3aa: CSASTQAGSNQPQHF
abundance: .; v_gene: TRBV2; j_gene: TRBJ1-2; CDR3aa: CASSRGQHTMPSYTF
abundance: .; v_gene: TRBV5-1; j_gene: TRBJ1-2; CDR3aa: CASSTGQNYGYTF
abundance: .; v_gene: TRBV28; j_gene: TRBJ2-1; CDR3aa: CASSGGRGRRNEQFF
abundance: .; v_gene: TRBV18; j_gene: TRBJ1-5; CDR3aa: CASSPADAQPQHF
abundance: .; v_gene: TRBV5-1; j_gene: TRBJ2-7; CDR3aa: CASSFDRTVTYEQYF
abundance: once; v_gene: TRBV14; j_gene: TRBJ2-3; CDR3aa: CASSPLAGWADTQYF
abundance: once; v_gene: TRBV7-9; j_gene: TRBJ1-3; CDR3aa: CASSPDSTARGNTIYF
abundance: .; v_gene: TRBV21-1; j_gene: TRBJ1-3; CDR3aa: CASTMDSIRFGNTIYF
abundance: .; v_gene: TRBV10-3; j_gene: TRBJ2-5; CDR3aa: CAISGTSGGARETQYF